The 5 T cell receptor beta chains below all came from one sample that was sequenced in a study of blood T cells in healthy people across ages. Next came a second PCR, run for about 7 to 12 cycles, which used a sample-barcoded 5' primer along with a J-beta primer mix. TCRdb analysed the 5' RACE reads with MiXCR anew, one entry per CDR3 protein. This sample has about 640,000 distinct CDR3 sequences, with 58% found just once. Sequencing was performed on blood. Receptor source: a man in his sixties in good health.

This chain connects TRBV3-1 to TRBJ2-2; a weak D match, TRBD2 (5 bases). Germline values: CDR1 LGHDT, CDR2 YNNKEL (reference sequence). The CDR3 has 14 amino acids. Deletions cut 8 bases from V and 6 bases from J, with 16 bases between. The CDR3: CASRKTSPPGELFF. For the CDR3, the DNA is TGTGCCAGCCGCAAAACTAGTCCACCCGGGGAGCTGTTTTTT.

The chain employs TRBV7-2 and TRBJ2-3; the D is unclear. The CDR3 length is 13 residues. Trimming pared 1 base from V and 7 bases from J, leaving 9 bases between. Germline lookup yields CDR1 SGHTA and CDR2 FQGNSA. The CDR3 region is CASSLGPRNTQYF. CDR3 in DNA: TGTGCCAGCAGCTTAGGGCCCCGGAATACGCAGTATTTT.

This clonotype was recorded many times. The rearrangement uses TRBV29-1 and TRBJ2-4; TRBD2 agrees at 12 bases. The germline V gene has CDR1 SQVTM and CDR2 ANQGSEA. Losses at the gene ends were 2 bases for V and 7 bases for J; bases not matched to a gene: 9. This CDR3 contains 16 residues. CDR3 loop: CSVERPASGGANIQYF. The CDR3 coding sequence is TGCAGCGTTGAAAGACCCGCTAGCGGGGGGGCGAACATTCAGTACTTC.

In this sample, this clonotype turned up a few times. This chain joins TRBV6-5 and TRBJ2-7, with 9 positions matching TRBD2. The V segment lost 0 bases and the J segment 9 bases; nucleotides outside the gene matches: 12. There are 16 residues in the CDR3. Germline assignment: CDR1 MNHEY and CDR2 SVGAGI. CDR3 region: CASSYSRSGGRLGQYF. The CDR3, as DNA: TGTGCCAGCAGTTACTCGAGGAGCGGGGGGCGCTTGGGGCAGTACTTC.

The V and J genes are TRBV27 and TRBJ1-4; D is ambiguous. CDR1 is MNHEY and CDR2 is SMNVEV in the germline V gene (reference sequence). The CDR3 length is 13 residues. V was pared by 9 bases and J by 0 bases, with 8 bases between. CDR3 sequence reads: CASGRATNEKLFF. The CDR3 nucleotides are TGTGCCAGTGGTCGAGCAACTAATGAAAAACTGTTTTTT.